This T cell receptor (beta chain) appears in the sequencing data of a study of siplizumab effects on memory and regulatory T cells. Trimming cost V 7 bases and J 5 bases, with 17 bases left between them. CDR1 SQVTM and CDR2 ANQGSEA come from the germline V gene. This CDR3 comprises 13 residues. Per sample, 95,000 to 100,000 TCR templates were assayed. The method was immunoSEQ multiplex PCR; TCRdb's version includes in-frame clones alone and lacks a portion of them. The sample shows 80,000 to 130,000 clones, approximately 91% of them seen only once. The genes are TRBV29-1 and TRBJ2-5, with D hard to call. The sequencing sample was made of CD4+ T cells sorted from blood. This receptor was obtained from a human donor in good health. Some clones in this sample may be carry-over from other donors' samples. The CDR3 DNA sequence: TGCAGCGCCACATCCCCCAGCGAGGAGACCCAGTACTTC. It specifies CSATSPSEETQYF.